This T cell receptor (beta chain) was recorded in a study of response to subunit inactivated influenza vaccine. The ends were cut back, 3 bases at V and 2 bases at J, with 11 bases in the middle. This CDR3 region has 15 residues. Looked up from germline, CDR1 is MNHEY and CDR2 is SVGAGI. This clonotype was observed a few times. Its specificity is unknown. Whole-study results and caveats: A suggestion made by the authors is that each seasonal influenza vaccination recruits few new T cells.

One entry per CDR3 protein, called by TCRdb with MiXCR from the RT-PCR reads. This table holds just over 300,000 distinct CDR3 sequences, 20% to 25% found once. This rearrangement joins TRBV6-5 to TRBJ1-3; D gene unclear. Sample: PBMCs from blood, taken approximately 20 months after vaccination. This sequence originates from a man aged 50 to 75 who received an inactivated influenza vaccine. The CDR3 loop is CASSYGPGTGNTIYF. The CDR3 DNA reads TGTGCCAGCAGTTATGGTCCCGGGACTGGAAACACCATATATTTT.